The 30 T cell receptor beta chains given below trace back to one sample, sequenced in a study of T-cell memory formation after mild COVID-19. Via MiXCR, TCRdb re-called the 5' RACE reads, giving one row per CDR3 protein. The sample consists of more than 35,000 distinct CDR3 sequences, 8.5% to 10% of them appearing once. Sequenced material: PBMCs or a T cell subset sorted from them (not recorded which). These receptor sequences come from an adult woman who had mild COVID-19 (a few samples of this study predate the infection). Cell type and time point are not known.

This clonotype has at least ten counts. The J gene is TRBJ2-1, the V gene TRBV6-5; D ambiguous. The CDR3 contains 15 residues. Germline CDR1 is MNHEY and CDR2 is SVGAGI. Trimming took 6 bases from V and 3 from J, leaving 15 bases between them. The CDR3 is CASRNADGFYNEQFF. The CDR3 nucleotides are TGTGCCAGCAGGAACGCGGACGGCTTCTACAATGAGCAGTTCTTC.

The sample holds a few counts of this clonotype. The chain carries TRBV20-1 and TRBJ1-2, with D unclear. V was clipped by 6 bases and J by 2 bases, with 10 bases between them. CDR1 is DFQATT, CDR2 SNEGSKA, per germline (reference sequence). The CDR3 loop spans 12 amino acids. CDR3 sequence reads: CSARPGNYGYTF. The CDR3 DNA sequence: TGCAGTGCCCGGCCAGGAAACTATGGCTACACCTTC.

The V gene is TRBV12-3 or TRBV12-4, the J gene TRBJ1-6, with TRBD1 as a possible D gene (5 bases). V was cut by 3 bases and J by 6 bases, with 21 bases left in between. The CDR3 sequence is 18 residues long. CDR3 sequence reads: CASSFGVGAPVPNSPLHF. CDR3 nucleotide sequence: TGTGCCAGCAGTTTTGGGGTCGGGGCGCCCGTCCCTAATTCACCCCTCCACTTT.

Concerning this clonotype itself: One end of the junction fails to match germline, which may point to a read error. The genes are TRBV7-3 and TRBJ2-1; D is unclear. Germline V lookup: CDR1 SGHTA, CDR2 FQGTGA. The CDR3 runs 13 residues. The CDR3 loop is CSSSLSRDNEQFF. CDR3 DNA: TGTTCCAGCAGCTTAAGTCGCGACAATGAGCAGTTCTTC.

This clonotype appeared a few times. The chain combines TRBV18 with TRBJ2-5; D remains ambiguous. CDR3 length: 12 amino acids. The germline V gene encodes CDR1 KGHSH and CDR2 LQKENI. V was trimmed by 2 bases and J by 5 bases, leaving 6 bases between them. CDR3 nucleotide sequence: TGTGCCAGCTCACCAAGTAGGGAGACCCAGTACTTC. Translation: CASSPSRETQYF. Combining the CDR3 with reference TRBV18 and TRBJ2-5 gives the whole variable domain NAGVMQNPRHLVRRRGQEARLRCSPMKGHSHVYWYRQLPEEGLKFMVYLQKENIIDESGMPKERFSAEFPKEGPSILRIQQVVRGDSAAYFCASSPSRETQYFGPGTRLLVL.

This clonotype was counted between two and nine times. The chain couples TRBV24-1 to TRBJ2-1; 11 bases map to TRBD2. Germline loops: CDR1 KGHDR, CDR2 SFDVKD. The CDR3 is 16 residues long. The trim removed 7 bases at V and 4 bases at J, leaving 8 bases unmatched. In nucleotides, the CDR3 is TGTGCCACCAGCCCGACTAGCGGGATCCAATACAATGAGCAGTTCTTC. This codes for CATSPTSGIQYNEQFF.

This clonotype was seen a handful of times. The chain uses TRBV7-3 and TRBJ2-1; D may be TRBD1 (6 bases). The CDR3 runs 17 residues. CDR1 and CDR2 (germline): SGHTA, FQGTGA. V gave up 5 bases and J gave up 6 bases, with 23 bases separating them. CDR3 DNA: TGTGCCAGCAGCGTAAAAACCTTCACAGGGATCGGCAATGAGCAGTTCTTC. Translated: CASSVKTFTGIGNEQFF.

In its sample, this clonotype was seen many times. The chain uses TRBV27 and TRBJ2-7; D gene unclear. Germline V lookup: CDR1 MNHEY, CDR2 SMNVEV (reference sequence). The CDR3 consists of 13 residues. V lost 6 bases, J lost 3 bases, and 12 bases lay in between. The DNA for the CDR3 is TGTGCCAGCAGCCTCCTTATTAGCTACGAGCAGTACTTC. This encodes CASSLLISYEQYF.

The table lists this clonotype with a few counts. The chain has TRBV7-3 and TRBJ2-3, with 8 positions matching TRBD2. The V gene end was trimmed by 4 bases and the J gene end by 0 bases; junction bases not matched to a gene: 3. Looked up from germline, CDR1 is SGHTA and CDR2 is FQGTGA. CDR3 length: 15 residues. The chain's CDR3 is CASSSRTSSTDTQYF. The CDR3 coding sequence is TGTGCCAGCAGCTCTCGGACTAGCAGCACAGATACGCAGTATTTT.

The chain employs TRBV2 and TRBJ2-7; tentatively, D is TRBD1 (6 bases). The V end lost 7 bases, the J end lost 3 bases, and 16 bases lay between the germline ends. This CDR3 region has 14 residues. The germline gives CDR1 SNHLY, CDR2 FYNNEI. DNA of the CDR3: TGTGCCAGCACGGACCCCGGGACAAACTACGAGCAGTACTTC. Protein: CASTDPGTNYEQYF.

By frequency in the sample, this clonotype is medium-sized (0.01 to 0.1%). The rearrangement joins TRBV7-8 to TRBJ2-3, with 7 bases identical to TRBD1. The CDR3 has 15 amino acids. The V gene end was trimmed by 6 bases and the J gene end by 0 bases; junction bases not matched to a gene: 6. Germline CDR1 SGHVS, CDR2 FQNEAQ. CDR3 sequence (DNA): TGTGCCAGCAGACAAACGGGACAGAGCACAGATACGCAGTATTTT. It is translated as CASRQTGQSTDTQYF. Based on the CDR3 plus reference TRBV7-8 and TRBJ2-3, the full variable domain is GAGVSQSPRYKVAKRGQDVALRCDPISGHVSLFWYQQALGQGPEFLTYFQNEAQLDKSGLPSDRFFAERPEGSVSTLKIQRTQQEDSAVYLCASRQTGQSTDTQYFGPGTRLTVL.

The CDR3 loop is CSADSSTGITEAFF. DNA for the CDR3: TGCAGTGCTGATTCCTCGACAGGGATCACTGAAGCTTTCTTT. The genes are TRBV20-1 and TRBJ1-1; 7 nucleotides match TRBD1. J gave up 4 bases and V 5 bases, and 10 bases lay outside the gene matches. This CDR3 region has 14 residues. Per the germline V gene, CDR1 is DFQATT and CDR2 is SNEGSKA (reference sequence).

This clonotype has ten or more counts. CDR3 loop: CATSRDLPVRELFF. The DNA for the CDR3 is TGTGCCACCAGCAGAGACTTACCTGTACGGGAGCTGTTTTTT. The chain employs TRBV15 and TRBJ2-2; D uncertain. Germline CDR1 reads LNHNV; CDR2 reads YYDKDF (reference sequence). There are 14 residues in the CDR3. The V end was cut by 0 bases, the J end by 9 bases, with 11 bases between.

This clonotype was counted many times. DNA for the CDR3: TGTGCCACCAGTGCCTCGGGACAGATCTATGGCTACACCTTC. It is translated as CATSASGQIYGYTF. This chain uses TRBV24-1 with TRBJ1-2; 7 positions match TRBD1. The CDR3 length is 14 residues. V shed 5 bases and J 4 bases; nucleotides not matched to a gene: 6. Germline-derived CDR1 and CDR2 are KGHDR and SFDVKD.

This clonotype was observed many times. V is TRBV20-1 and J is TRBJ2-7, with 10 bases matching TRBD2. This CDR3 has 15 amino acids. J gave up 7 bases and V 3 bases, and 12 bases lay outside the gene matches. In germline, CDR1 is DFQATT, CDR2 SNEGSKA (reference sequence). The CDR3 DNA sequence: TGCAGTGCTAGTAGCCCCGGGCTAGCGGGAGAGGAGCAGTACTTC. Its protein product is CSASSPGLAGEEQYF.

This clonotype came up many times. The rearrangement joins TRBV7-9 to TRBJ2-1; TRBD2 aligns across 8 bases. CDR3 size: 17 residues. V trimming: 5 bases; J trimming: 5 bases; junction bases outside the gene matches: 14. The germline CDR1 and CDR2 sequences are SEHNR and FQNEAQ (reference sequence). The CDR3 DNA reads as TGTGCCAGCAGCGTATTAGCGGGATTTAAACCTAACAATGAGCAGTTCTTC. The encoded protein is CASSVLAGFKPNNEQFF.

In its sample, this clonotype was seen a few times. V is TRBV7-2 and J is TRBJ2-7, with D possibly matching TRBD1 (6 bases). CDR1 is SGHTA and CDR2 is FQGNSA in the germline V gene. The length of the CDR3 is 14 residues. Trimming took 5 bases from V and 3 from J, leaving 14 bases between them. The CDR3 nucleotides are TGTGCCAGCAGCCCACGACAGGAGCGCTACGAGCAGTACTTC. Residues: CASSPRQERYEQYF.

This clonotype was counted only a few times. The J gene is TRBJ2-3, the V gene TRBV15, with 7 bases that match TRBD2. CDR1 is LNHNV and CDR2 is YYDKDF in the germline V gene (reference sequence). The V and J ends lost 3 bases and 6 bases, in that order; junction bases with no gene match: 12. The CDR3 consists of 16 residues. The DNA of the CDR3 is TGTGCCACCAGCAGCCAATCCCCGGGAGGCGGGGATACGCAGTATTTT. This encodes CATSSQSPGGGDTQYF.

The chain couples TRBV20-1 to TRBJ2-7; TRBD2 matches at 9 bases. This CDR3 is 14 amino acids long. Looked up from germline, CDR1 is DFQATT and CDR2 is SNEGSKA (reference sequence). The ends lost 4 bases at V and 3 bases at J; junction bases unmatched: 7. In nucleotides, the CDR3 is TGCAGTGCTAATTCACTAGCGGGTATCTACGAGCAGTACTTC. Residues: CSANSLAGIYEQYF.

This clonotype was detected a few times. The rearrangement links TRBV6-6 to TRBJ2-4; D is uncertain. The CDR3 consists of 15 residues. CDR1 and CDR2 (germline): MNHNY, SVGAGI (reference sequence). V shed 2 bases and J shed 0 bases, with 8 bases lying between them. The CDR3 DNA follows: TGTGCCAGCAGTTACGGTGGGGTAGCCAAAAACATTCAGTACTTC. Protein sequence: CASSYGGVAKNIQYF.

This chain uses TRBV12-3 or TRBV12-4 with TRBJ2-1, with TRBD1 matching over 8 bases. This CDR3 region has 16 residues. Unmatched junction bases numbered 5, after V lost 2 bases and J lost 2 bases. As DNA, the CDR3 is TGTGCCAGCAGTTTATTCTCGGGACAGGCCTACAATGAGCAGTTCTTC. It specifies CASSLFSGQAYNEQFF.

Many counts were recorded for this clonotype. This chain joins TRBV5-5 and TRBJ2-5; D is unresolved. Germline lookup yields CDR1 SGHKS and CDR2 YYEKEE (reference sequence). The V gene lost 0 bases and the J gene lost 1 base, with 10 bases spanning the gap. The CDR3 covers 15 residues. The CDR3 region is CASSLAWISQETQYF. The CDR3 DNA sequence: TGTGCCAGCAGCTTGGCCTGGATATCCCAAGAGACCCAGTACTTC.

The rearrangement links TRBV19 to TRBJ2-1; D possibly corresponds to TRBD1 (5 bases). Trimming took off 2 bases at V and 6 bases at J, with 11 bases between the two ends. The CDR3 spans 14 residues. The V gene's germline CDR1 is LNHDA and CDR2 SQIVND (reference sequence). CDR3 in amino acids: CASSINRRSNEQFF. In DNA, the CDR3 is TGTGCCAGTAGTATAAACAGGCGCAGCAATGAGCAGTTCTTC.

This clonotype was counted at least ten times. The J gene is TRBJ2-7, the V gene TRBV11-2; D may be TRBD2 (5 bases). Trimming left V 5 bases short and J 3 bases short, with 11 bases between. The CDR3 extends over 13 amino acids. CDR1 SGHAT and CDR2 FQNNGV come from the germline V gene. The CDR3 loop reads CASSPPAGYEQYF. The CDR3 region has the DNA TGTGCCAGCAGCCCCCCCGCGGGCTACGAGCAGTACTTC. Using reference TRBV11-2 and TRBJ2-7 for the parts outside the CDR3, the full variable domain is EAGVAQSPRYKIIEKRQSVAFWCNPISGHATLYWYQQILGQGPKLLIQFQNNGVVDDSQLPKDRFSAERLKGVDSTLKIQPAKLEDSAVYLCASSPPAGYEQYFGPGTRLTVT.

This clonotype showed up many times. The CDR3 here is CASSSKAYPSSNEQYF. In nucleotides, the CDR3 is TGTGCCAGCAGCTCCAAAGCGTACCCCTCGTCTAACGAGCAGTACTTC. The V gene is TRBV5-5, the J gene TRBJ2-7; D gene uncertain. V was clipped by 3 bases and J by 5 bases, with 21 bases between them. The CDR3 length is 16 residues. Germline CDR1 reads SGHKS; CDR2 reads YYEKEE (reference sequence).

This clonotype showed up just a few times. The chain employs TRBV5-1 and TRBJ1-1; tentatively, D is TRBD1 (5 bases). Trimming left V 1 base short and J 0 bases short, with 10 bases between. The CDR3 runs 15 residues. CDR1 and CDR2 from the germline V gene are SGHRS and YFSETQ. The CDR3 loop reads CASSLSTVLNTEAFF. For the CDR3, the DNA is TGCGCCAGCAGCTTGTCGACAGTCCTGAACACTGAAGCTTTCTTT.

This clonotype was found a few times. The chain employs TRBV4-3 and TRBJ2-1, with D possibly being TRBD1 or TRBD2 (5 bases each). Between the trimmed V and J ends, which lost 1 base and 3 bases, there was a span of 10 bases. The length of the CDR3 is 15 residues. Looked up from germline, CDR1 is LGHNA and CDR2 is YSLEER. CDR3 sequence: CASSQVGTDYNEQFF. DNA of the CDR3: TGCGCCAGCAGCCAAGTCGGGACGGACTACAATGAGCAGTTCTTC.

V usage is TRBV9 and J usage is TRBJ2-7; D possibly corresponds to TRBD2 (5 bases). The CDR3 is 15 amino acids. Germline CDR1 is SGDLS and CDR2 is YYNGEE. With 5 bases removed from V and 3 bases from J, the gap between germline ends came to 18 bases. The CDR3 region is CASSWGAETYYEQYF. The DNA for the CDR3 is TGTGCCAGCAGTTGGGGAGCCGAAACCTACTACGAGCAGTACTTC.

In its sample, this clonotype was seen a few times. The DNA for the CDR3 is TGTGCCAGCAGTTTAAACTCAGGGGGCACTGAAGCTTTCTTT. Protein: CASSLNSGGTEAFF. The rearrangement links TRBV12-3 or TRBV12-4 to TRBJ1-1, with 7 bases aligning to TRBD1. J gave up 4 bases and V 2 bases, and 4 bases lay outside the gene matches. The CDR3 totals 14 residues.

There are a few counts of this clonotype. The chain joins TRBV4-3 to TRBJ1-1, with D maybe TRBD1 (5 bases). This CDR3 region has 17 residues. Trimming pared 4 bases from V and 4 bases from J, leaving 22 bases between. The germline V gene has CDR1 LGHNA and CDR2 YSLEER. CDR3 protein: CASSRSDLPLGLTEAFF. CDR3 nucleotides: TGCGCCAGCAGCCGATCAGACCTTCCCTTGGGGCTCACTGAAGCTTTCTTT.